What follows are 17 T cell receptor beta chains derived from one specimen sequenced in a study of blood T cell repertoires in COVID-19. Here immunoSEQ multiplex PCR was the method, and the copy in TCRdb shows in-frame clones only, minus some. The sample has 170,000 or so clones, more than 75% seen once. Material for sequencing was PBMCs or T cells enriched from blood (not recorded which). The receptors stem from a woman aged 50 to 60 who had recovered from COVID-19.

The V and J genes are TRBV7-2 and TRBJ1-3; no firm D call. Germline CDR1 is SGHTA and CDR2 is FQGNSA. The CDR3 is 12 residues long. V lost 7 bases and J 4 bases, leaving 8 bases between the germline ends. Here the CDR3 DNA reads TGTGCCAGCAACGTCGGGGGAAACACCATATATTTT. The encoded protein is CASNVGGNTIYF. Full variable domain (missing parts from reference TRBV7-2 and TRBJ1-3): GAGVSQSPSNKVTEKGKDVELRCDPISGHTALYWYRQSLGQGLEFLIYFQGNSAPDKSGLPSDRFSAERTGGSVSTLTIQRTQQEDSAVYLCASNVGGNTIYFGEGSWLTVV.

The CDR3 coding sequence is TGTGCCAGCAGTTTATCACTAGCGGGAGGCAGGCAGTACTTC. Translated: CASSLSLAGGRQYF. This sequence joins TRBV27 and TRBJ2-7; 12 bases align to TRBD2. Germline CDR1 is MNHEY and CDR2 is SMNVEV (reference sequence). V shed 0 bases and J 9 bases; nucleotides not matched to a gene: 3. The CDR3 contains 14 residues.

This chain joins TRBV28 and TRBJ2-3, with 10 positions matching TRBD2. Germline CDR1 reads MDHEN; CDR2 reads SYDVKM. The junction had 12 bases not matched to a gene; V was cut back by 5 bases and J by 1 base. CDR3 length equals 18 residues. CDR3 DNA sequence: TGTGCCAGCAGTCCGGCTAGCGGGAGAATGGTCGGCACAGATACGCAGTATTTT. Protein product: CASSPASGRMVGTDTQYF. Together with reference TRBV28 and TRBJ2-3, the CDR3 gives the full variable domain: DVKVTQSSRYLVKRTGEKVFLECVQDMDHENMFWYRQDPGLGLRLIYFSYDVKMKEKGDIPEGYSVSREKKERFSLILESASTNQTSMYLCASSPASGRMVGTDTQYFGPGTRLTVL.

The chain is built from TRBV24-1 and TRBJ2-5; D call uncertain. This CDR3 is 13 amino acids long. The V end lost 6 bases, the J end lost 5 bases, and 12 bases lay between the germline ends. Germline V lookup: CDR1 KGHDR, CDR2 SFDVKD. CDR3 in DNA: TGTGCCACCAGTCGCAGGCCGAGCGAGACCCAGTACTTC. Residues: CATSRRPSETQYF.

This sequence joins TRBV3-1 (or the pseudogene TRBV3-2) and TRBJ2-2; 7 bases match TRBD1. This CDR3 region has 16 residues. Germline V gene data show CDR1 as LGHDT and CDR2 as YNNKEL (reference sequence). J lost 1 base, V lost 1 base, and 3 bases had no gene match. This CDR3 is CASSQVAGGNTGELFF. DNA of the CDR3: TGTGCCAGCAGCCAAGTAGCAGGGGGGAACACCGGGGAGCTGTTTTTT.

This CDR3 is CASSILTGVDEKLFF. The CDR3, as DNA: TGTGCCAGCAGTATCTTGACAGGGGTGGATGAAAAACTGTTTTTT. V and J are TRBV28 and TRBJ1-4; 8 positions match TRBD1. This CDR3 has 15 residues. Losses at the gene ends were 5 bases for V and 6 bases for J; bases not matched to a gene: 8. Per the germline V gene, CDR1 is MDHEN and CDR2 is SYDVKM.

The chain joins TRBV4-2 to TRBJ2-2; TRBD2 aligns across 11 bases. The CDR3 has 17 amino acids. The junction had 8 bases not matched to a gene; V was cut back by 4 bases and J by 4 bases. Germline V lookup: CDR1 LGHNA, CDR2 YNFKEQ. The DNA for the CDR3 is TGTGCCAGCAGCCCGCAACTAGCGGGAGTCTCCACCGGGGAGCTGTTTTTT. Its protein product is CASSPQLAGVSTGELFF.

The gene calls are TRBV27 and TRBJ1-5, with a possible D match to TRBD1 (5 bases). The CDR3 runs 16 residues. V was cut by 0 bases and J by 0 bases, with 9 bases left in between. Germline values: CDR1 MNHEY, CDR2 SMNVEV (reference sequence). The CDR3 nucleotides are TGTGCCAGCAGTTTATCGTCGGGGGATAGCAATCAGCCCCAGCATTTT. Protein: CASSLSSGDSNQPQHF.

The CDR3 nucleotides read TGTGCCAGCAGCTTACAAAGGGGCTGGAACATTCAGTACTTC. As protein: CASSLQRGWNIQYF. The chain links TRBV11-2 to TRBJ2-4; D possibly corresponds to TRBD1 (5 bases). CDR1 and CDR2 (germline): SGHAT, FQNNGV. The CDR3 sequence is 14 residues long. Between the trimmed V and J ends, which lost 2 bases and 7 bases, there was a span of 12 bases. Combining the CDR3 with reference TRBV11-2 and TRBJ2-4 gives the whole variable domain EAGVAQSPRYKIIEKRQSVAFWCNPISGHATLYWYQQILGQGPKLLIQFQNNGVVDDSQLPKDRFSAERLKGVDSTLKIQPAKLEDSAVYLCASSLQRGWNIQYFGAGTRLSVL.

The CDR3 protein is CATSKTGENTEAFF. The DNA of the CDR3 is TGTGCCACCTCCAAGACAGGGGAGAACACTGAAGCTTTCTTT. The genes are TRBV10-3 and TRBJ1-1; 8 bases match TRBD1. The CDR3 covers 14 residues. V shed 10 bases, J shed 1 base, and the junction held 8 bases outside the gene matches. Germline CDR1 is ENHRY and CDR2 is SYGVKD.

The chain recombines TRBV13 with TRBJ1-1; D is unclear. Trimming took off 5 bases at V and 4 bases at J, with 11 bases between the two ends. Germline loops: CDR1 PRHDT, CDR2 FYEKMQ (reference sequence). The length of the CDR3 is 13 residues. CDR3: CASSLIGSTEAFF. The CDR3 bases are TGTGCCAGCAGCCTAATCGGGAGCACTGAAGCTTTCTTT.

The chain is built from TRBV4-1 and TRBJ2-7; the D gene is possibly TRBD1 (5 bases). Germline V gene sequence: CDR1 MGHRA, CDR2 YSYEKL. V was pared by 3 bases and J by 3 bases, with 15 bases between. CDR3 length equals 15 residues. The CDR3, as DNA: TGCGCCAGCAGCCAGGCGGAGACAGTTGGCTACGAGCAGTACTTC. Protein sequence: CASSQAETVGYEQYF.

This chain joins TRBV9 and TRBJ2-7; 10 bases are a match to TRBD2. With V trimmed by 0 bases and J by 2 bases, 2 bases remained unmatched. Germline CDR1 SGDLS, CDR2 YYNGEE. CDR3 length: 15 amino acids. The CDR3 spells CASSVGTSGAYEQYF. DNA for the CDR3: TGTGCCAGCAGCGTAGGCACTAGCGGGGCCTACGAGCAGTACTTC. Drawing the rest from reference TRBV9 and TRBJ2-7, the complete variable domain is DSGVTQTPKHLITATGQRVTLRCSPRSGDLSVYWYQQSLDQGLQFLIQYYNGEERAKGNILERFSAQQFPDLHSELNLSSLELGDSALYFCASSVGTSGAYEQYFGPGTRLTVT.

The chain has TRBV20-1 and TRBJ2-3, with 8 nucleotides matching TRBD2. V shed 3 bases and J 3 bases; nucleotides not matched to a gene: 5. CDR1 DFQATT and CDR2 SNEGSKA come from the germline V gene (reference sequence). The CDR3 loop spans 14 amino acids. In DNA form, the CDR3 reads TGCAGTGCTAGTGTTAGCGGGAAGACAGATACGCAGTATTTT. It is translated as CSASVSGKTDTQYF.

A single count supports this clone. The CDR3 here is CASSSRQGSSGEKLFF. CDR3 sequence (DNA): TGTGCCAGCAGCTCCCGGCAGGGCTCTAGTGGTGAAAAACTGTTTTTT. The V and J genes are TRBV7-6 and TRBJ1-4; a weak D match, TRBD1 (5 bases). Trimming removed 4 bases at V and 7 bases at J, with 19 bases between. Germline V gives CDR1 SGHVS, CDR2 FNYEAQ. The CDR3 has 16 amino acids.

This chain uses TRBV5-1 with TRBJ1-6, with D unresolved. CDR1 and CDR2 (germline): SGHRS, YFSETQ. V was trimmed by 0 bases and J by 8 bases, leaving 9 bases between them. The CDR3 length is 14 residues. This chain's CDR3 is CASSLGGRDSPLHF. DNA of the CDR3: TGCGCCAGCAGCTTGGGCGGAAGAGATTCACCCCTCCACTTT.

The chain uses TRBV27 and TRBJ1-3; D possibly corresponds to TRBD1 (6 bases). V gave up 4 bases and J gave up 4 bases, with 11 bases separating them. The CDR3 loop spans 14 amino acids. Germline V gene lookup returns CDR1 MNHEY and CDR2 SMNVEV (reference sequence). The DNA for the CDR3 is TGTGCCAGCAGTTCCACAGGGTTCGGAAACACCATATATTTT. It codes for CASSSTGFGNTIYF.